The T cell receptor (beta chain) described here comes from a study of blood T cell repertoires in COVID-19. Clones were sequenced by immunoSEQ multiplex PCR, and TCRdb holds only the in-frame ones, with some missing. The sample consists of more than 95,000 clones, approximately 84% of them appearing once. CDR3 length equals 12 residues. CDR1 is SGHDT, CDR2 YYEEEE, per germline. The ends were cut back, 3 bases at V and 8 bases at J, with 11 bases in the middle. Sequences were obtained from peripheral blood. This TCR was sampled from a human donor in a cohort sampled during active COVID-19. The chain couples TRBV5-6 to TRBJ1-2, with D uncertain. The CDR3 loop is CASSSGPRGYTF. CDR3 nucleotides: TGTGCCAGCAGCTCCGGCCCGAGGGGCTACACCTTC.